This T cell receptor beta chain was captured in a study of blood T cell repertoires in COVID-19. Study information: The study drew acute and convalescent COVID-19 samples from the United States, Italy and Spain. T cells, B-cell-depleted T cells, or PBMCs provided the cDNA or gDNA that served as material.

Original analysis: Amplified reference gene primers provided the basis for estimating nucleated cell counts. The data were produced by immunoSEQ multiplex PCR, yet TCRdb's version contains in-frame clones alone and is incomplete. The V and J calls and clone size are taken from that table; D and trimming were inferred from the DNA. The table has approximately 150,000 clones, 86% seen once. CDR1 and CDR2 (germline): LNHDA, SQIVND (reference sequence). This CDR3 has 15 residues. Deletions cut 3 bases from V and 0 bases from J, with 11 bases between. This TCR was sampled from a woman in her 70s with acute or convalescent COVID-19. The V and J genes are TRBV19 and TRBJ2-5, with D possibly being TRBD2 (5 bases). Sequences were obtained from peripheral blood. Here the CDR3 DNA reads TGTGCCAGTAGTATCGGTCGGGGATACCAAGAGACCCAGTACTTC. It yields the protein CASSIGRGYQETQYF.